The 15 T cell receptor beta chains presented below share a single source sample, sequenced in a study of T cells expressing NK-cell markers. From the 5' RACE reads, TCRdb lists one entry per CDR3 protein and no DNA. In total, the table holds hundreds of thousands of distinct CDR3 sequences. Source material: blood T cells: a sorted CD56 or NKG2C T cell subset, CD4+ or CD8+ T cells, or bulk PBMC T cells (not recorded which). The source of these receptors is a woman between 18 and 70 years old in good health.

The chain links TRBV24-1 to TRBJ2-3; TCRdb's D call of TRBD1 is untestable without DNA. This CDR3 is 15 amino acids long. Germline loops: CDR1 KGHDR, CDR2 SFDVKD. CDR3 protein: CATSAGYRSTDTQYF.

The chain combines TRBV5-6 with TRBJ2-1; the D call of TRBD2 rests on TCRdb alone, since no DNA is present to check it. CDR3 size: 15 residues. Germline CDR1 is SGHDT and CDR2 is YYEEEE. CDR3 sequence reads: CASSLVRRVNNEQFF.

This sequence joins TRBV20-1 and TRBJ2-7; TCRdb indicates TRBD2, and absent DNA this call remains unverified. This CDR3 is 15 amino acids long. CDR1 is DFQATT and CDR2 is SNEGSKA in the germline V gene (reference sequence). The chain's CDR3 is CSLIQGLRGRYEQYF.

The chain recombines TRBV11-1 with TRBJ2-3; TCRdb picks TRBD2, but there is no DNA to check that call. Germline V CDR1 and CDR2: SGHAT, FQDESV (reference sequence). The CDR3 contains 18 residues. The chain's CDR3 is CASSGWPGTSGRTDTQYF.

The genes are TRBV10-1 and TRBJ2-1; TCRdb gives TRBD1 as the D gene, but with no DNA this cannot be confirmed. CDR1 is WNHNN and CDR2 is SYGVQD in the germline V gene (reference sequence). The CDR3 contains 17 residues. CDR3 sequence reads: CASSETPEGAQYNEQFF.

The chain links TRBV3-1 to TRBJ2-7; without DNA, the TCRdb call of TRBD1 cannot be checked. This CDR3 has 12 residues. Per the germline V gene, CDR1 is LGHDT and CDR2 is YNNKEL (reference sequence). This CDR3 is CASSPTRGEQYF.

The chain recombines TRBV5-6 with TRBJ2-1; the D gene TCRdb calls, TRBD1, cannot be checked with no DNA. In germline, CDR1 is SGHDT, CDR2 YYEEEE. This CDR3 spans 15 amino acids. CDR3 in amino acids: CASSPWTGTGNEQFF.

V and J are TRBV9 and TRBJ1-4. The germline V gene has CDR1 SGDLS and CDR2 YYNGEE. The CDR3 loop spans 13 amino acids. This chain's CDR3 is CASSDARGEKLFF.

The chain combines TRBV5-1 with TRBJ2-7; no DNA is available, so the TRBD1 call from TCRdb remains unchecked. The germline V gene encodes CDR1 SGHRS and CDR2 YFSETQ. CDR3 length equals 18 residues. This chain's CDR3 is CASSSGGLSGTVLYEQYF.

This chain connects TRBV18 to TRBJ1-4; TCRdb outputs TRBD1, but without DNA this stays unchecked. Per the germline V gene, CDR1 is KGHSH and CDR2 is LQKENI. This CDR3 is 15 amino acids long. The CDR3 protein is CASSPTRTDFEKLFF.

This chain uses TRBV7-2 with TRBJ2-3; TCRdb outputs TRBD1, but without DNA this stays unchecked. The CDR3 contains 13 residues. The germline V gene encodes CDR1 SGHTA and CDR2 FQGNSA. CDR3 sequence: CASSLGDTDTQYF.

The chain employs TRBV20-1 and TRBJ1-5. Germline V gene sequence: CDR1 DFQATT, CDR2 SNEGSKA (reference sequence). The CDR3 runs 16 residues. The CDR3 reads CSARESRAPTILPQHF.

V gene TRBV19 combines with J gene TRBJ2-1; the D call from TCRdb, TRBD1, cannot be confirmed without DNA. The CDR3 length is 15 residues. Looked up from germline, CDR1 is LNHDA and CDR2 is SQIVND (reference sequence). This chain's CDR3 is CASSRDSITYNKQFF.

V usage is TRBV20-1 and J usage is TRBJ1-5. This CDR3 spans 13 amino acids. Per the germline V gene, CDR1 is DFQATT and CDR2 is SNEGSKA (reference sequence). CDR3 amino acids: CSASPSPNQPQHF.

The chain is built from TRBV4-1 and TRBJ2-4; the D call from TCRdb, TRBD2, cannot be confirmed without DNA. The CDR3 loop spans 19 amino acids. Germline V gene sequence: CDR1 MGHRA, CDR2 YSYEKL. CDR3 in amino acids: CASSPPGLALPLAKNIQYF.